A single sample is the source of the 26 T cell receptor beta chains below, sequenced in a study of OX40 agonist ivuxolimab in advanced cancers. TCRdb's table, derived via immunoSEQ multiplex PCR, lists solely in-frame clones and lacks some. The table lists 100,000 to 130,000 clones, under 95% of them singletons. The sample was CD4+ or CD8+ T cells sorted from blood, taken in a trial of the OX40 agonist ivuxolimab. The receptor set was obtained from an adult with an advanced solid tumor such as melanoma, head and neck, liver or kidney cancer.

The rearrangement uses TRBV28 and TRBJ1-1; D gene uncertain. The CDR3 is 12 residues long. Germline values: CDR1 MDHEN, CDR2 SYDVKM. Trimming removed 10 bases from V and 4 bases from J, with 13 bases in between. CDR3 coding DNA: TGTGCCACCTTCAGTGAGTTCACTGAAGCTTTCTTT. This encodes CATFSEFTEAFF. Supplemented by reference TRBV28 and TRBJ1-1, the full variable domain reads DVKVTQSSRYLVKRTGEKVFLECVQDMDHENMFWYRQDPGLGLRLIYFSYDVKMKEKGDIPEGYSVSREKKERFSLILESASTNQTSMYLCATFSEFTEAFFGQGTRLTVV.

V gene TRBV19 combines with J gene TRBJ2-5; no firm D call. This CDR3 is built from 8 residues. Germline V gene data show CDR1 as LNHDA and CDR2 as SQIVND (reference sequence). Trimming left V 11 bases short and J 7 bases short, with 5 bases between. CDR3 coding DNA: TGTGCCCCGGGGACCCAGTACTTC. Its translation: CAPGTQYF.

J is TRBJ2-2 and V is TRBV28; 9 bases are shared with TRBD1. The V segment lost 4 bases and the J segment 6 bases; nucleotides outside the gene matches: 6. CDR1 and CDR2 from the germline V gene are MDHEN and SYDVKM. The CDR3 totals 15 residues. DNA for the CDR3: TGTGCCAGCAGTTCAGGGACAGGGTCCCCCGGGGAGCTGTTTTTT. The encoded protein is CASSSGTGSPGELFF.

The V gene is TRBV7-2, the J gene TRBJ1-3; D unresolved. V lost 2 bases, J lost 0 bases, and 8 bases lay in between. This CDR3 is built from 15 residues. Germline loops: CDR1 SGHTA, CDR2 FQGNSA. In DNA form, the CDR3 reads TGTGCCAGCAGCTTAAGAATCAACTCTGGAAACACCATATATTTT. This sequence encodes CASSLRINSGNTIYF.

J is TRBJ2-4 and V is TRBV10-3; D remains unclear. The CDR3 extends over 13 amino acids. The germline V and J ends were trimmed by 3 bases and 6 bases, with 9 bases remaining between them. CDR1 and CDR2 from the germline V gene are ENHRY and SYGVKD. The CDR3 DNA is TGTGCCATCAGTGACGTGAACCTAAACATTCAGTACTTC. Its protein product is CAISDVNLNIQYF.

This clone appeared a few times. The chain joins TRBV28 to TRBJ1-5, with a possible D match to TRBD1 (6 bases). CDR1 MDHEN and CDR2 SYDVKM come from the germline V gene. The CDR3 is 12 amino acids. V lost 5 bases to trimming and J lost 6 bases, with 8 bases between them. The CDR3 protein is CASSVQGQPQHF. The CDR3 DNA is TGTGCCAGCAGTGTACAGGGTCAGCCCCAGCATTTT.

This chain links TRBV29-1 with TRBJ1-1; D unclear. The length of the CDR3 is 12 residues. The germline V gene encodes CDR1 SQVTM and CDR2 ANQGSEA. With 4 bases removed from V and 3 bases from J, the gap between germline ends came to 9 bases. The CDR3 loop reads CSVVRYDTEAFF. The CDR3 DNA sequence: TGCAGCGTTGTCAGGTACGACACTGAAGCTTTCTTT. The full variable domain, completed using reference TRBV29-1 and TRBJ1-1, is SAVISQKPSRDICQRGTSLTIQCQVDSQVTMMFWYRQQPGQSLTLIATANQGSEATYESGFVIDKFPISRPNLTFSTLTVSNMSPEDSSIYLCSVVRYDTEAFFGQGTRLTVV.

The rearrangement uses TRBV11-2 and TRBJ2-3; tentatively, D is TRBD2 (7 bases). Between the trimmed V and J ends, which lost 3 bases and 2 bases, there was a span of 12 bases. The germline V gene encodes CDR1 SGHAT and CDR2 FQNNGV. This CDR3 has 15 residues. CDR3 in DNA: TGTGCCAGCAGCTTGAGGGGGGGGTTCACAGATACGCAGTATTTT. Translation gives CASSLRGGFTDTQYF.

The gene calls are TRBV10-3 and TRBJ2-7; 12 positions match TRBD2. The CDR3 length is 15 residues. Germline CDR1 ENHRY, CDR2 SYGVKD. After removal of 5 bases from V and 2 bases from J, the junction contained 4 bases not matched to a gene. In DNA, the CDR3 is TGTGCCATCAGTTCCAGGACTAGCGGGGCCTACGAGCAGTACTTC. The encoded protein is CAISSRTSGAYEQYF.

This sequence joins TRBV10-3 and TRBJ1-1; D is undetermined. V shed 0 bases and J shed 1 base, with 6 bases lying between them. Germline V lookup: CDR1 ENHRY, CDR2 SYGVKD. This CDR3 has 14 residues. DNA of the CDR3: TGTGCCATCAGTGAGTCTCCCGGGAACACTGAAGCTTTCTTT. It encodes CAISESPGNTEAFF.

This chain links TRBV6-5 with TRBJ1-1; D unresolved. The CDR3 consists of 13 residues. CDR1 and CDR2 (germline): MNHEY, SVGAGI. Trimming removed 5 bases at V and 3 bases at J, with 10 bases between. CDR3 sequence: CASSGSRDTEAFF. For the CDR3, the DNA is TGTGCCAGCAGTGGGAGTAGGGACACTGAAGCTTTCTTT.

The rearrangement links TRBV2 to TRBJ1-1; 7 bases match TRBD1. Germline CDR1 is SNHLY and CDR2 is FYNNEI. With 6 bases clipped from V and 3 bases from J, the junction kept 13 bases outside the gene matches. This CDR3 is 16 amino acids long. The CDR3: CASRLGGLSGDTEAFF. In nucleotides, the CDR3 is TGTGCCAGCAGGTTAGGGGGCCTTTCTGGGGACACTGAAGCTTTCTTT.

The chain combines TRBV28 with TRBJ2-7; D gene unclear. V was trimmed by 3 bases and J by 0 bases, leaving 12 bases between them. The CDR3 has 15 residues. The germline V gene encodes CDR1 MDHEN and CDR2 SYDVKM. CDR3 in amino acids: CASSLADKSSYEQYF. Here the CDR3 DNA reads TGTGCCAGCAGTTTGGCAGACAAGAGCTCCTACGAGCAGTACTTC.

V usage is TRBV6-6 and J usage is TRBJ2-7; no clear D gene. Per germline, CDR1 MNHNY and CDR2 SVGAGI (reference sequence). The CDR3 has 15 amino acids. Trimming stripped 0 bases from V and 4 bases from J, with 13 bases between. The chain's CDR3 is CASSYSSGSSYEQYF. CDR3 nucleotide sequence: TGTGCCAGCAGTTACTCCTCAGGAAGTTCATACGAGCAGTACTTC.

This chain uses TRBV27 with TRBJ2-1, with TRBD1 matching over 8 bases. Germline lookup yields CDR1 MNHEY and CDR2 SMNVEV (reference sequence). The V gene end was trimmed by 7 bases and the J gene end by 6 bases; junction bases not matched to a gene: 8. This CDR3 is built from 14 residues. The CDR3 spells CASNLGTGTNEQFF. The CDR3 bases are TGTGCCAGCAACCTCGGGACAGGCACCAATGAGCAGTTCTTC.

This chain joins TRBV19 and TRBJ1-2, with a possible D match to TRBD1 (5 bases). V was pared by 5 bases and J by 4 bases, with 20 bases between. The CDR3 extends over 16 amino acids. The germline gives CDR1 LNHDA, CDR2 SQIVND (reference sequence). CDR3 bases: TGTGCCAGTAGTCCCGGGCAGGGAAAAGGGCCCTATGGCTACACCTTC. It yields the protein CASSPGQGKGPYGYTF.

Only one count was recorded for this clone. A read error may produce the germline difference seen at one junction end. At the DNA level, this CDR3 is encoded by other sequences in the same sample as well. The V and J genes are TRBV7-2 and TRBJ2-7; tentatively, D is TRBD2 (5 bases). Germline V gene sequence: CDR1 SGHTA, CDR2 FQGNSA. The CDR3 has 12 residues. CDR3 bases: TGTGCCAGCAGCCTAGCCGTAGGAGAGCAGTACTTC. It translates to CASSLAVGEQYF.

This rearrangement joins TRBV15 to TRBJ2-5, with unresolved D. V was trimmed by 5 bases and J by 2 bases, leaving 6 bases between them. Germline assignment: CDR1 LNHNV and CDR2 YYDKDF (reference sequence). The CDR3 runs 12 residues. CDR3 DNA sequence: TGTGCCACCAGCGGAAATCAAGAGACCCAGTACTTC. It translates to CATSGNQETQYF.

V and J are TRBV5-5 and TRBJ1-4; 7 nucleotides align to TRBD1. This CDR3 comprises 14 residues. Per the germline V gene, CDR1 is SGHKS and CDR2 is YYEKEE (reference sequence). Unmatched junction bases numbered 4, after V lost 2 bases and J lost 6 bases. The CDR3 DNA follows: TGTGCCAGCAGCTTCGGACAGGACGATGAAAAACTGTTTTTT. It translates to CASSFGQDDEKLFF.

The chain joins TRBV7-2 to TRBJ2-7, with a possible D match to TRBD1 (6 bases). With 5 bases removed from V and 3 bases from J, the gap between germline ends came to 14 bases. The CDR3 consists of 14 residues. The germline CDR1 and CDR2 sequences are SGHTA and FQGNSA. CDR3 loop: CASSARPRGYEQYF. The CDR3 DNA sequence: TGTGCCAGCAGCGCCCGACCCAGGGGCTACGAGCAGTACTTC.

J is TRBJ1-2 and V is TRBV28; 10 nucleotides agree with TRBD1. V shed 6 bases, J shed 8 bases, and the junction held 6 bases outside the gene matches. This CDR3 has 13 amino acids. Germline V CDR1 and CDR2: MDHEN, SYDVKM. CDR3 nucleotides: TGTGCCAGCAGCCGGGACAGGGGAATAGGCTACACCTTC. It specifies CASSRDRGIGYTF.

This clone was recorded once. The rearrangement uses TRBV4-3 and TRBJ2-5; D is unclear. TRBJ2-7 matches the DNA end more closely, so the J call is doubtful. The CDR3 length is 15 residues. Looked up from germline, CDR1 is LGHNA and CDR2 is YSLEER. CDR3 sequence reads: CASSQGAVSSYEQYF. In nucleotides, the CDR3 is TGCGCCAGCAGCCAAGGAGCCGTAAGCTCCTACGAGCAGTACTTC.

The chain carries TRBV28 and TRBJ1-4, with D tentatively TRBD1 (6 bases). Per the germline V gene, CDR1 is MDHEN and CDR2 is SYDVKM. The CDR3 length is 16 residues. Trimming took 4 bases from V and 7 from J, leaving 19 bases between them. Here the CDR3 DNA reads TGTGCCAGCAGTTCGCAGGGGTTTAGGTGGGGTGAAAAACTGTTTTTT. It encodes CASSSQGFRWGEKLFF.

A note on this clone: One end of the junction is discordant with germline, which a read error may explain. This rearrangement joins TRBV27 to TRBJ1-2; TRBD1 matches 8 bases. The length of the CDR3 is 15 residues. The germline gives CDR1 MNHEY, CDR2 SMNVEV (reference sequence). The CDR3 region is CASSPQTGANYSYTF. CDR3 nucleotide sequence: TGTGCCAGCAGTCCGCAGACAGGGGCTAACTATAGCTACACCTTC.

The genes are TRBV7-8 and TRBJ1-4; 9 bases are shared with TRBD1. This CDR3 is 14 amino acids long. From germline, CDR1 is SGHVS and CDR2 FQNEAQ. The junction had 5 bases not matched to a gene; V was cut back by 5 bases and J by 7 bases. The CDR3 DNA reads TGTGCCAGCAGCAAGGACAGGGGACGTGAAAAACTGTTTTTT. It codes for CASSKDRGREKLFF.

The chain uses TRBV19 and TRBJ1-2; no clear D gene. V lost 5 bases to trimming and J lost 4 bases, with 11 bases between them. The CDR3 covers 13 residues. Germline V gives CDR1 LNHDA, CDR2 SQIVND (reference sequence). CDR3 region: CASSPPGGYGYTF. The CDR3 coding sequence is TGTGCCAGTAGTCCCCCGGGAGGCTATGGCTACACCTTC. Using reference TRBV19 and TRBJ1-2 for the parts outside the CDR3, the full variable domain is DGGITQSPKYLFRKEGQNVTLSCEQNLNHDAMYWYRQDPGQGLRLIYYSQIVNDFQKGDIAEGYSVSREKKESFPLTVTSAQKNPTAFYLCASSPPGGYGYTFGSGTRLTVV.